This T cell receptor (beta chain) was recovered during a study of breast tumors, draining lymph nodes, adjacent tissues (dated by TCRdb to the mid-2010s). Concerning the study at large: The study compared TCR beta repertoires across tumor, adjacent nontumor tissue and axillary lymph nodes from breast cancer patients. The study was designed to assess the relationships and possible T-cell exchange between tumor, surrounding tissue and draining lymph node repertoires in human breast cancer.

Points the paper makes about the study in general: Tumor and nontumor tissue repertoires were found to be significantly more similar in luminal-like than in basal-like breast cancer. Tumor T-cell repertoires showed less diversity than lymph node repertoires and more diversity than nontumor tissue repertoires, and tumor T-cell repertoires showed preferential V and J gene usage. The conclusion that tumor T cells originate in lymph nodes was presented as consistent with a hypothesis rather than as directly demonstrated. The data were judged consistent with most tumor T cells deriving from the lymph node and then expanding within tumor tissue.

As encoded in the germline V gene (reference sequence), CDR1 is DFQATT while CDR2 is SNEGSKA. The CDR3 has 15 amino acids, counting the end cysteine and phenylalanine. Kept here is only the CDR3 DNA, which spans 45 bases and is read in frame from base 1. The germline V and J ends show losses of 1 base and 0 bases respectively, and no gene match explains 2 bases of the junction. In regard to this clonotype: Its binding antigen is unknown. Base-call qualities are not available, and no considerably larger clone is one nucleotide away.

The instrument was an Illumina HiSeq 2000. TCR beta chain libraries were generated by multiplex PCR amplification. The amplified TCR beta chain products were analyzed by high-throughput sequencing. The public reads were reprocessed in TCRdb via fastp at Q25 and MiXCR, keeping in-frame beta chains. Rows are unified per CDR3 protein, each entry keeping the most common DNA and genes. The sample records tens of thousands of distinct CDR3 sequences, approximately 57% of which are singletons. The ten largest clones take up roughly 19% of the sample. This clonotype was obtained from a female donor with breast cancer. Some clones in this sample may be carry-over from other donors' samples. Here the chain combines TRBV20-1 and TRBJ2-2, and 7 junctional nucleotides match TRBD2. The sample taken for sequencing was breast tumor tissue. This receptor carries the CDR3 CSARAGGPNTGELFF. The nucleotides are TGCAGTGCTAGAGCGGGAGGTCCGAACACCGGGGAGCTGTTTTTT.